This entry concerns a single T cell receptor (beta chain). Its specific antigen is unknown. No clone much larger than this one lies a single base away; base qualities are absent. The donors were 40 or so Caucasian individuals from Russia, aged roughly 6 to 100 years, who were systemically healthy. Ten milliliters of peripheral blood were drawn from each donor into EDTA-treated Vacutainer tubes. Ficoll-Paque density-gradient centrifugation was used to isolate PBMCs, with at least 6.5 million obtained per sample. Trizol reagent was used to extract total RNA from PBMCs, with at least 5 micrograms per sample. Naive CD45RAhigh/CD27high T cell percentages were measured by flow cytometry on a PBMC aliquot from every donor. The CDR3, cysteine through phenylalanine, is 13 amino acids long. The CDR3 DNA has 39 bases and is translated from base 1. Germline trimming amounts to 8 bases on V and 9 bases on J, with 10 as the count of junction bases outside the gene matches.

These data are taken from a study of blood T cells in healthy people across ages (dated by TCRdb to about 2015). Study-wide context: In model experiments, template switching captured roughly one uniquely barcoded TCR beta cDNA molecule for every two T cells. The study measured age-related changes in TCR beta repertoire diversity using deep sequencing normalized with unique cDNA molecular identifiers. Two additional independent replicas of 1 million unique cDNA reads from the same blood draw were analyzed for two donors (one aged 18 to 29 and one aged 80 or older). To avoid experimental bias, donors of different ages were distributed randomly across sequencing lanes. Donors were grouped into four age groups: young (average 16 years), middle-aged (39), aged (around 56) and long-lived (about 89).

Library preparation used 5' RACE. The instrument given in TCRdb is Illumina HiSeq 2500. A second PCR of roughly 6 to 11 cycles was run with a J-beta primer mix and a sample-barcoded 5' primer. A template-switch 5' adaptor carrying 12 random nucleotides introduced a unique molecular identifier onto each TCR beta cDNA molecule. Each sample yielded at least 2.5 million CDR3-containing paired-end reads. First-strand cDNA synthesis was performed from all RNA using the Mint cDNA synthesis kit, with priming by a TRBC-specific oligonucleotide. All cDNA was treated with uracil-DNA glycosylase and then went through a first 18-cycle PCR with the universal primers M1SS and BC2_uni_R. The study's processing was this. Normalization of each sample was performed by random selection of 1 million high-quality reads, each carrying a distinct molecular identifier. Instead of being binned into consensus sequences, reads with shared molecular identifiers were discarded. CDR3 identification, clonotype clustering and error correction used MiTCR with a Q25 quality threshold and the strictest error-elimination algorithm. A nonparametric unseen species model using Euler transformation provided a lower-bound estimate of total TCR beta diversity. TCRdb passed the public sequencing reads through fastp at Q25 and MiXCR, retaining productive beta sequences. For every CDR3 protein sequence, its rows merge into one entry that carries the most common genes and DNA. TCRdb, not the authors, supplied the V and J calls. Here the sample has 1.4 million to 1.5 million distinct CDR3 sequences; about 40% occur a single time. Jointly, the top ten make up roughly 7.7% of the sample.

Study-level results and caveats: Compared with the aged group, the long-lived group had more naive CD4+ T cells, fewer expanded clones and increased TCR diversity, a pattern suggesting age selection. Bulk unsorted PBMC profiling prevented conclusive comparison of naive and antigen-experienced compartments. Observed TCR beta diversity per million T cells fell roughly linearly with age, and a significant reduction was already apparent by age about 36. Estimates of total diversity based on one million sequenced T cells were considered lower bounds and underestimates. There was a strong correlation between observed TCR beta diversity and the percentage of naive T cells measured by flow cytometry. Because the CMV infection status of the donors was unknown, age-related changes in expanded clonotypes may potentially have been confounded.

Sequencing was performed on blood. The chain links TRBV12-3 or TRBV12-4 with TRBJ2-3; 8 bases in the junction line up with TRBD2. This clonotype originated in a woman between 18 and 29 years old in good health. This receptor carries the CDR3 CASGLAGAETQYF. The DNA reads as follows: TGTGCCAGCGGGCTAGCGGGCGCCGAGACGCAGTATTTT.